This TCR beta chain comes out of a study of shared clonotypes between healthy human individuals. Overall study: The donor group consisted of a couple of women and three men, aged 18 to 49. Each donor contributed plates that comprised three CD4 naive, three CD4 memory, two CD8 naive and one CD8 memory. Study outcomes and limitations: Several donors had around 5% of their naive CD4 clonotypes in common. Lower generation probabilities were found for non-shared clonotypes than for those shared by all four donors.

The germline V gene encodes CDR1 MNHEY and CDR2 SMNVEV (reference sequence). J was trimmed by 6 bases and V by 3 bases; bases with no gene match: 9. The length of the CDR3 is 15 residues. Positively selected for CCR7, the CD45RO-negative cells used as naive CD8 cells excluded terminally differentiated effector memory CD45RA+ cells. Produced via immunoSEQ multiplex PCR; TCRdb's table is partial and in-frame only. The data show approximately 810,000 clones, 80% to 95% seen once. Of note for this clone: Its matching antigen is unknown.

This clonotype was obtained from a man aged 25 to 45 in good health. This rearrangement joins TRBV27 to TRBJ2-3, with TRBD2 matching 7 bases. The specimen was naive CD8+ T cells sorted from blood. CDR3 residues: CASSFSGLVADTQYF. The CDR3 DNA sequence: TGTGCCAGCAGTTTCTCCGGACTAGTAGCGGATACGCAGTATTTT.